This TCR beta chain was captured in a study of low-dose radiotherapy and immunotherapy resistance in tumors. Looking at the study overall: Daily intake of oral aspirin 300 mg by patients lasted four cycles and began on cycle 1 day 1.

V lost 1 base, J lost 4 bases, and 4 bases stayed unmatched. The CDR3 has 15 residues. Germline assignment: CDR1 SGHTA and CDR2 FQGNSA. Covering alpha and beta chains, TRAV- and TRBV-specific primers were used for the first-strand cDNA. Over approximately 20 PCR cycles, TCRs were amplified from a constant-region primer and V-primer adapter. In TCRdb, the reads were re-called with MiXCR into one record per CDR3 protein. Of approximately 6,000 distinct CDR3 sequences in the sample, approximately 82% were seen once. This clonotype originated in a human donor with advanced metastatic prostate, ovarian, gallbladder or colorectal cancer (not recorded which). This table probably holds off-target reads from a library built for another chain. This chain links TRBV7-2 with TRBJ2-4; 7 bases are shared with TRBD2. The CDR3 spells CASSLGTSAKNIQYF. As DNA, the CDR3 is TGTGCCAGCAGCTTAGGAACTAGCGCTAAAAACATTCAGTACTTC.